This T cell receptor beta chain derives from a study of blood T cell repertoires in COVID-19. On the study more broadly: From T cells, B-cell-depleted T cells, or PBMCs came the material, which was cDNA or gDNA.

This clone was detected only a few times. Trimming pared 0 bases from V and 6 bases from J, leaving 13 bases between. There are 14 residues in the CDR3. Germline V gene lookup returns CDR1 SGHKS and CDR2 YYEKEE (reference sequence). Method: immunoSEQ multiplex PCR; TCRdb's copy keeps in-frame clones and lacks some. The sample contains roughly 120,000 clones, about three quarters of which appear only once. The origin of this receptor is a human donor with acute or convalescent COVID-19. The donor label of this sample is uncertain. Sequenced input: peripheral blood. The chain uses TRBV5-5 and TRBJ2-7; a weak D match, TRBD2 (7 bases). The CDR3 protein is CASSLEQGRGEQYV. Written as DNA, the CDR3 is TGTGCCAGCAGCTTGGAGCAGGGGAGGGGCGAGCAGTACGTC.